This T cell receptor beta chain was sequenced in a study of blood T cell repertoires in COVID-19. This CDR3 has 14 amino acids. Trimming at V came to 2 bases and at J to 8 bases, leaving 6 bases not matched to a gene. The germline V gene has CDR1 MGHRA and CDR2 YSYEKL. Generated by immunoSEQ multiplex PCR, the TCRdb table keeps only in-frame clones and is missing some. The sample lists some 190,000 clones; 75% to 90% were seen once. The clonotype comes from a man in his sixties with acute or convalescent COVID-19. The rearrangement joins TRBV4-1 to TRBJ1-2; 9 nucleotides line up with TRBD1. The sample consisted of peripheral blood. In DNA form, the CDR3 reads TGCGCCAGCAGCCAACCGGGACAGGGCGACGGCTACACCTTC. Protein product: CASSQPGQGDGYTF.